These 32 T cell receptor beta chains were sequenced from one sample in a study of Ad26.COV2.S vaccination and SARS-CoV-2 variants. Treatment denoted: roughly 18 received Ad26.COV2.S at low or high dose, single or two shots; five or six received placebo; per-sample allocation not given. The investigators took samples on day 63 after the first vaccine or placebo injection. The assay was immunoSEQ multiplex PCR, and TCRdb's table has in-frame clones only and misses some. Of about 470,000 clones in the sample, 90% are singletons; the top ten hold approximately 4.3%. The input for sequencing was peripheral blood, taken in a trial of Ad26.COV2.S vaccine versus placebo. Receptors were obtained from a person between 18 and 59 years old who received the Ad26.COV2.S COVID-19 vaccine or a placebo.

The chain couples TRBV2 to TRBJ2-7, with 9 bases identical to TRBD2. Germline CDR1 is SNHLY and CDR2 is FYNNEI. This CDR3 comprises 15 residues. After removal of 6 bases from V and 4 bases from J, the junction contained 10 bases not matched to a gene. The CDR3 DNA reads as TGTGCCAGCAGGGAGGCTGGGACTAGCTTTTACGAGCAGTACTTC. Its translation is CASREAGTSFYEQYF.

The rearrangement joins TRBV6-5 to TRBJ1-5; TRBD1 agrees at 9 bases. The J segment lost 0 bases and the V segment lost 7 bases, leaving 4 bases of the junction unmatched. Germline V gene sequence: CDR1 MNHEY, CDR2 SVGAGI. The CDR3 consists of 15 residues. DNA of the CDR3: TGTGCCAGCACCCGGACAGGGGATAGCAATCAGCCCCAGCATTTT. It yields the protein CASTRTGDSNQPQHF.

The sample holds one count of this clone. This chain connects TRBV7-9 to TRBJ2-2; D is ambiguous. Deletions cut 2 bases from V and 1 base from J, with 2 bases between. The CDR3 is made up of 13 amino acids. CDR1 and CDR2 from the germline V gene are SEHNR and FQNEAQ (reference sequence). The CDR3 sequence is CASSLRNTGELFF. Here the CDR3 DNA reads TGTGCCAGCAGCTTACGGAACACCGGGGAGCTGTTTTTT.

This clone showed up just a few times. The rearrangement joins TRBV28 to TRBJ1-3; the D is unclear. Per germline, CDR1 MDHEN and CDR2 SYDVKM. CDR3 length: 12 amino acids. Trimming cost V 6 bases and J 4 bases, with 7 bases left between them. The CDR3 here is CASSSVGNTIYF. In DNA, the CDR3 is TGTGCCAGCAGCTCGGTAGGAAACACCATATATTTT.

The rearrangement links TRBV28 to TRBJ2-4, with TRBD1 identical over 7 bases. Germline-derived CDR1 and CDR2 are MDHEN and SYDVKM. The CDR3 runs to 15 residues. Trimming took 5 bases from V and 7 from J; bases not matched to a gene: 11. The CDR3 coding sequence is TGTGCCAGCAGTCCCCCTCCCGACAGGGAGAACATTCAGTACTTC. As protein: CASSPPPDRENIQYF.

The table lists this clone with a count of one. This rearrangement joins TRBV7-9 to TRBJ1-2; possibly TRBD1 for D (6 bases). The germline V gene has CDR1 SEHNR and CDR2 FQNEAQ (reference sequence). V shed 1 base and J shed 9 bases, with 24 bases lying between them. CDR3 length: 17 amino acids. The CDR3, as DNA: TGTGCCAGCAGCTTAGGAGGGGGTAAGGGATCCCGAGGAAGCTACACCTTC. Amino acids: CASSLGGGKGSRGSYTF.

This clone was recorded a few times. The chain has TRBV30 and TRBJ2-7; maybe TRBD1 (6 bases). The germline V gene has CDR1 GTSNPN and CDR2 SVGIG (reference sequence). This CDR3 has 13 residues. V shed 6 bases and J shed 2 bases, with 14 bases lying between them. The CDR3 region has the DNA TGTGCCTGTGAAGGGGGTAATACCTACGAGCAGTACTTC. This sequence encodes CACEGGNTYEQYF.

The J gene is TRBJ2-3, the V gene TRBV7-3, with 8 bases lining up with TRBD2. Unmatched junction bases numbered 9, after V lost 4 bases and J lost 0 bases. The germline V gene has CDR1 SGHTA and CDR2 FQGTGA. This CDR3 spans 17 amino acids. The CDR3 reads CASSSEAGGPSTDTQYF. The CDR3, as DNA: TGTGCCAGCAGCTCCGAGGCGGGAGGCCCCAGCACAGATACGCAGTATTTT.

This chain uses TRBV6-2 or TRBV6-3 with TRBJ2-3; TRBD2 matches 8 bases. Trimming at V came to 6 bases and at J to 1 base, leaving 12 bases not matched to a gene. The germline V gene encodes CDR1 MNHEY and CDR2 SVGEGT. CDR3 length equals 17 residues. CDR3 DNA: TGTGCCAGCAGCAGAGCTAGCGGGCGTTTTGGCACAGATACGCAGTATTTT. It translates to CASSRASGRFGTDTQYF.

The chain couples TRBV5-1 to TRBJ2-2; 7 bases map to TRBD1. CDR3 size: 15 residues. The J segment lost 5 bases and the V segment lost 1 base, leaving 5 bases of the junction unmatched. Germline CDR1 is SGHRS and CDR2 is YFSETQ. In nucleotides, the CDR3 is TGCGCCAGCAGCTTGACAGGGGTGGAGACCGGGGAGCTGTTTTTT. Amino acid sequence: CASSLTGVETGELFF.

The J gene is TRBJ2-3, the V gene TRBV10-3; TRBD1 matches 8 bases. CDR3 length equals 14 residues. Germline assignment: CDR1 ENHRY and CDR2 SYGVKD. Trimming took 6 bases from V and 4 from J; bases not matched to a gene: 6. The CDR3: CAIREQGEADTQYF. The CDR3 region has the DNA TGTGCCATCAGGGAACAGGGGGAAGCAGATACGCAGTATTTT.

This clone appeared once. This rearrangement joins TRBV7-2 to TRBJ2-1; possibly TRBD2 for D (6 bases). The CDR3 runs to 16 residues. Between the trimmed V and J ends, which lost 4 bases and 9 bases, there was a span of 22 bases. Germline CDR1 and CDR2: SGHTA and FQGNSA. CDR3 DNA: TGTGCCAGCAGCTACGGGCGGGGCCTCGAGAGGGGTGAGCAGTTCTTC. Its protein is CASSYGRGLERGEQFF.

The V and J genes are TRBV6-5 and TRBJ2-7; D remains unclear. This CDR3 spans 14 amino acids. V was cut by 7 bases and J by 0 bases, with 13 bases left in between. Germline V gene data show CDR1 as MNHEY and CDR2 as SVGAGI. The CDR3 here is CASTRDFSSYEQYF. In DNA form, the CDR3 reads TGTGCCAGCACCCGAGACTTCAGCTCCTACGAGCAGTACTTC.

This clone was picked up one time. The chain recombines TRBV5-6 with TRBJ2-7, with D possibly matching TRBD1 (5 bases). This CDR3 spans 12 amino acids. The V and J ends lost 0 bases and 6 bases respectively, with 7 bases between them. The germline V gene has CDR1 SGHDT and CDR2 YYEEEE. CDR3: CASSLGQSEQYF. The CDR3 DNA is TGTGCCAGCAGCTTGGGACAGAGCGAGCAGTACTTC.

The chain joins TRBV4-2 to TRBJ1-2, with 7 bases identical to TRBD1. The CDR3 is 14 amino acids. Germline V gives CDR1 LGHNA, CDR2 YNFKEQ. Trimming took 4 bases from V and 2 from J; bases not matched to a gene: 4. CDR3 sequence: CASSPGQANYGYTF. Here the CDR3 DNA reads TGTGCCAGCAGCCCCGGACAGGCCAACTATGGCTACACCTTC.

The chain recombines TRBV14 with TRBJ2-5; 11 nucleotides agree with TRBD2. The J segment lost 4 bases and the V segment lost 0 bases, leaving 13 bases of the junction unmatched. This CDR3 region has 19 residues. The germline V gene encodes CDR1 SGHDN and CDR2 FVKESK. The CDR3 DNA reads TGTGCCAGCAGCCAAGAAAAAGGGCCACTAGCGGGAGTACGAGAGACCCAGTACTTC. It translates to CASSQEKGPLAGVRETQYF.

The gene calls are TRBV5-1 and TRBJ1-1; no clear D. The length of the CDR3 is 16 residues. Germline CDR1 is SGHRS and CDR2 is YFSETQ. The V gene lost 2 bases and the J gene lost 0 bases, with 14 bases spanning the gap. CDR3 coding DNA: TGCGCCAGCAGCTTAAGAGGACCGAGTTTGAACACTGAAGCTTTCTTT. Encoded protein: CASSLRGPSLNTEAFF.

A single count supports this clone. The J gene is TRBJ2-5, the V gene TRBV3-1 (or the pseudogene TRBV3-2); D is unresolved. The CDR3 extends over 13 amino acids. Germline V gene lookup returns CDR1 LGHDT and CDR2 YNNKEL (reference sequence). V was clipped by 0 bases and J by 3 bases, with 5 bases between them. In DNA form, the CDR3 reads TGTGCCAGCAGCCAAGAGTGGGAAGAGACCCAGTACTTC. It specifies CASSQEWEETQYF.

V and J are TRBV13 and TRBJ2-7, with TRBD1 matching 11 bases. Germline V gene sequence: CDR1 PRHDT, CDR2 FYEKMQ (reference sequence). The CDR3 has 15 residues. The trim removed 6 bases at V and 1 base at J, leaving 5 bases unmatched. CDR3 sequence (DNA): TGTGCCAGCAGTCGAGGACAGGGGGCATCCTACGAGCAGTACTTC. This translates into CASSRGQGASYEQYF.

Comment on this clone: A far larger clone is one nucleotide away, so this likely arose from a read error. This chain links TRBV28 with TRBJ1-5; the D is unclear. This CDR3 has 12 amino acids. With 5 bases removed from V and 1 base from J, the gap between germline ends came to 3 bases. Germline V gene lookup returns CDR1 MDHEN and CDR2 SYDVKM. CDR3 in DNA: TGTGCCAGCAGTAAGAGCAATCAGCCCCAGCATTTT. It is translated as CASSKSNQPQHF.

V is TRBV5-4 and J is TRBJ2-5, with D hard to call. Germline CDR1 and CDR2: SGHNT and YYREEE (reference sequence). V lost 3 bases, J lost 4 bases, and 22 bases lay in between. CDR3 size: 17 residues. CDR3 coding DNA: TGTGCCAGCAGCTCCCCGATTCAGCCGGGTGGGCGAGAGACCCAGTACTTC. Protein sequence: CASSSPIQPGGRETQYF.

CDR3 coding DNA: TGCAGTGCTAGTCAGGGAAGTGAAGCTTTCTTT. It is translated as CSASQGSEAFF. The V gene is TRBV20-1, the J gene TRBJ1-1, with a tentative D call TRBD1 (5 bases). The CDR3 covers 11 residues. With 3 bases removed from V and 7 bases from J, the gap between germline ends came to 9 bases. Germline V lookup: CDR1 DFQATT, CDR2 SNEGSKA (reference sequence).

The chain is built from TRBV6-1 and TRBJ1-3; D is uncertain. V lost 2 bases, J lost 0 bases, and 8 bases lay in between. The CDR3 covers 15 residues. The germline gives CDR1 MNHNS, CDR2 SASEGT. CDR3 coding DNA: TGTGCCAGCAGTGAATCGCCAGGCTCTGGAAACACCATATATTTT. Translating gives CASSESPGSGNTIYF.

The V and J genes are TRBV7-8 and TRBJ1-5; TRBD1 aligns across 7 bases. The length of the CDR3 is 17 residues. V shed 5 bases, J shed 3 bases, and the junction held 13 bases outside the gene matches. Germline V CDR1 and CDR2: SGHVS, FQNEAQ. The CDR3 nucleotides read TGTGCCAGCAGCCAGGGAGGGGGCAGGGGATACAATCAGCCCCAGCATTTT. As protein: CASSQGGGRGYNQPQHF.

The rearrangement joins TRBV19 to TRBJ2-1, with a tentative D call TRBD2 (6 bases). The CDR3 is 14 amino acids. V was shortened by 10 bases and J by 3 bases, with 16 bases between the two germline ends. The V gene's germline CDR1 is LNHDA and CDR2 SQIVND (reference sequence). The CDR3 here is CATRTRTNYNEQFF. The CDR3 coding sequence is TGTGCCACCAGGACCAGGACTAACTACAATGAGCAGTTCTTC.

The chain joins TRBV25-1 to TRBJ1-4; possibly TRBD1 for D (5 bases). Germline V gene sequence: CDR1 MGHDK, CDR2 SYGVNS. Trimming took off 1 base at V and 6 bases at J, with 12 bases between the two ends. This CDR3 contains 15 residues. The DNA of the CDR3 is TGTGCCAGCAGTGAATGGCTGCAGGGAGATGAAAAACTGTTTTTT. This sequence encodes CASSEWLQGDEKLFF.

The rearrangement uses TRBV27 and TRBJ2-7; D may be TRBD1 (6 bases). The CDR3 consists of 16 residues. CDR1 MNHEY and CDR2 SMNVEV come from the germline V gene (reference sequence). V gave up 6 bases and J gave up 2 bases, with 20 bases separating them. CDR3 in DNA: TGTGCCAGCAGCCCAAGGGTGATGGACAGACCCTACGAGCAGTACTTC. It codes for CASSPRVMDRPYEQYF.

The chain uses TRBV5-5 and TRBJ1-4; D gene ambiguous. V lost 0 bases and J lost 15, with 21 bases in between. The CDR3 has 15 amino acids. Germline assignment: CDR1 SGHKS and CDR2 YYEKEE (reference sequence). CDR3 sequence reads: CASSLGRPDWGMVFF. CDR3 DNA: TGTGCCAGCAGCTTGGGTCGGCCTGATTGGGGAATGGTGTTTTTT.

The V and J genes are TRBV5-6 and TRBJ1-1; 7 bases map to TRBD1. The ends lost 4 bases at V and 4 bases at J; junction bases unmatched: 13. This CDR3 has 16 amino acids. CDR1 and CDR2 from the germline V gene are SGHDT and YYEEEE. Here the CDR3 DNA reads TGTGCCAGCAGCCCTGACAGGGTGGGTCGTATCACTGAAGCTTTCTTT. Its protein product is CASSPDRVGRITEAFF.

In DNA, the CDR3 is TGTGCCAGCTCACCGCCGGCCGATCCCTATGGCTACACCTTC. It encodes CASSPPADPYGYTF. The chain couples TRBV18 to TRBJ1-2; no reliable D call. Germline CDR1 KGHSH, CDR2 LQKENI. Trimming pared 3 bases from V and 4 bases from J, leaving 12 bases between. The CDR3 covers 14 residues.

The chain couples TRBV15 to TRBJ2-3; 7 bases are shared with TRBD2. The CDR3 consists of 16 residues. CDR1 is LNHNV and CDR2 is YYDKDF in the germline V gene (reference sequence). J was trimmed by 0 bases and V by 2 bases; bases with no gene match: 5. CDR3: CATSRPVGGSTDTQYF. The CDR3 DNA sequence: TGTGCCACCAGCAGACCTGTGGGAGGGAGCACAGATACGCAGTATTTT.

The chain uses TRBV5-1 and TRBJ2-2; D might be TRBD2 (6 bases). Germline V gene data show CDR1 as SGHRS and CDR2 as YFSETQ. V was clipped by 2 bases and J by 6 bases, with 11 bases between them. The CDR3 is 14 residues long. Written as DNA, the CDR3 is TGCGCCAGCAGCTTAAATGCGGGGTCCGGGGAGCTGTTTTTT. Protein sequence: CASSLNAGSGELFF.